Each of the 22 T cell receptor beta chains below was sequenced from the same sample in a study of cytomegalovirus exposure and HLA in healthy donors. The PCR used 60 Vbeta and 13 Jbeta primers. Assay used: immunoSEQ multiplex PCR; TCRdb lists only in-frame clones, some missing. The table shows around 140,000 clones, with 75% to 80% occurring only once. Specimen: PBMCs. The receptor source for this set is a male donor in good health and CMV-seronegative.

The rearrangement joins TRBV7-2 to TRBJ1-2, with D tentatively TRBD1 (5 bases). This CDR3 spans 13 amino acids. Trimming took 5 bases from V and 2 from J, leaving 9 bases between them. Germline-derived CDR1 and CDR2 are SGHTA and FQGNSA. CDR3 in DNA: TGTGCCAGCAGCCCACAGGAGAACTATGGCTACACCTTC. This sequence encodes CASSPQENYGYTF.

In the case of this clone: The final CDR3 position lacks the conserved phenylalanine or tryptophan, pointing to a likely read error. This chain links TRBV30 with TRBJ1-2; no reliable D call. V dropped 5 bases and J dropped 1 base, with 11 bases sitting between them. CDR1 and CDR2 (germline): GTSNPN, SVGIG (reference sequence). CDR3 size: 13 residues. The CDR3 is CAWLGGRNYGYTL. DNA of the CDR3: TGTGCCTGGCTAGGAGGTCGTAACTATGGCTACACCCTC.

The rearrangement joins TRBV29-1 to TRBJ1-2; 8 bases map to TRBD1. Germline V gives CDR1 SQVTM, CDR2 ANQGSEA. J was trimmed by 4 bases and V by 0 bases; bases with no gene match: 7. The CDR3 is made up of 15 amino acids. CDR3 coding DNA: TGCAGCGTTGAAGACACCCGGACAGGGTTCTATGGCTACACCTTC. This codes for CSVEDTRTGFYGYTF.

The genes are TRBV27 and TRBJ1-1; D perhaps matches TRBD1 (5 bases). The ends were cut back, 3 bases at V and 3 bases at J, with 14 bases in the middle. Germline CDR1 and CDR2: MNHEY and SMNVEV (reference sequence). The CDR3 sequence is 15 residues long. CDR3: CASSLFFGGDTEAFF. CDR3 DNA: TGTGCCAGCAGTTTGTTCTTCGGGGGGGACACTGAAGCTTTCTTT.

The rearrangement uses TRBV6-5 and TRBJ1-6; 8 bases line up with TRBD1. Per germline, CDR1 MNHEY and CDR2 SVGAGI. After removal of 6 bases from V and 8 bases from J, the junction contained 9 bases not matched to a gene. There are 15 residues in the CDR3. As DNA, the CDR3 is TGTGCCAGCAGAAAAGACAGGGGAGTTGATTCACCCCTCCACTTT. This encodes CASRKDRGVDSPLHF.

The chain carries TRBV5-6 and TRBJ2-3; 10 positions agree with TRBD2. V lost 6 bases to trimming and J lost 1 base; unmatched junction nucleotides: 8. Germline lookup yields CDR1 SGHDT and CDR2 YYEEEE. The CDR3 has 16 residues. The CDR3 loop is CASTLIGLAGTDTQYF. For the CDR3, the DNA is TGTGCCAGCACCCTTATAGGACTAGCGGGCACAGATACGCAGTATTTT.

This chain connects TRBV5-4 to TRBJ2-1, with TRBD2 matching over 9 bases. CDR3 length: 16 amino acids. CDR1 and CDR2 (germline): SGHNT, YYREEE (reference sequence). J gave up 9 bases and V 4 bases, and 14 bases lay outside the gene matches. The chain's CDR3 is CASSPFYSGGQSEQFF. In nucleotides, the CDR3 is TGTGCCAGCAGCCCCTTCTATAGCGGGGGCCAGAGTGAGCAGTTCTTC.

This clone was counted only a few times. The gene calls are TRBV2 and TRBJ2-6; maybe TRBD1 (6 bases). The V end was cut by 9 bases, the J end by 1 base, with 10 bases between. The germline V gene encodes CDR1 SNHLY and CDR2 FYNNEI. The CDR3 covers 14 residues. The CDR3 DNA follows: TGTGCCAGGGCTACAGGGTCTGGGGCCAACGTCCTGACTTTC. It specifies CARATGSGANVLTF.

The chain combines TRBV19 with TRBJ1-5, with 8 bases fitting TRBD1. CDR1 and CDR2 (germline): LNHDA, SQIVND (reference sequence). V lost 7 bases and J lost 3; bases outside the gene matches: 2. CDR3 size: 13 residues. The CDR3 DNA follows: TGTGCCAGTACGGACAGGGCCAATCAGCCCCAGCATTTT. This codes for CASTDRANQPQHF.

The chain couples TRBV7-2 to TRBJ1-1, with 7 bases fitting TRBD1. The V segment lost 11 bases and the J segment 0 bases; nucleotides outside the gene matches: 6. Germline CDR1 reads SGHTA; CDR2 reads FQGNSA. The CDR3 is made up of 13 amino acids. The CDR3 nucleotides are TGTGCCTCCTCACAGGGGATGAACACTGAAGCTTTCTTT. It translates to CASSQGMNTEAFF.

This chain joins TRBV6-5 and TRBJ2-7; 9 positions match TRBD1. There are 14 residues in the CDR3. Germline lookup yields CDR1 MNHEY and CDR2 SVGAGI. The V and J ends lost 5 bases and 0 bases, in that order; junction bases with no gene match: 2. The CDR3 reads CASSGTGSSYEQYF. The CDR3 DNA reads TGTGCCAGCAGTGGGACAGGGAGCTCCTACGAGCAGTACTTC.

The chain carries TRBV7-2 and TRBJ2-2, with 8 bases identical to TRBD2. This CDR3 has 15 residues. Unmatched junction bases numbered 2, after V lost 5 bases and J lost 0 bases. Germline V gene data show CDR1 as SGHTA and CDR2 as FQGNSA. The CDR3 region is CASSPGGTNTGELFF. The CDR3 region has the DNA TGTGCCAGCAGCCCGGGGGGGACGAACACCGGGGAGCTGTTTTTT.

The chain joins TRBV11-3 to TRBJ2-7; TRBD1 matches at 9 bases. V gave up 5 bases and J gave up 4 bases; unmatched junction bases: 6. The CDR3 spans 14 residues. The germline gives CDR1 SGHNT, CDR2 YENEEA. CDR3 residues: CASSTRDRVYEQYF. CDR3 nucleotide sequence: TGTGCCAGCAGCACAAGGGACAGGGTTTACGAGCAGTACTTC.

The chain links TRBV6-5 to TRBJ2-1; 7 positions match TRBD2. Germline trimming cut 4 bases from V and 7 bases from J; bases unmatched to any gene: 4. The CDR3 length is 13 residues. Germline V lookup: CDR1 MNHEY, CDR2 SVGAGI. This CDR3 reads CASSFLGGNEQFF. The CDR3 nucleotides read TGTGCCAGCAGTTTCCTCGGGGGGAATGAGCAGTTCTTC.

The rearrangement links TRBV15 to TRBJ1-1; D not resolved. Deletions cut 0 bases from V and 8 bases from J, with 7 bases between. The CDR3 has 12 residues. Germline CDR1 is LNHNV and CDR2 is YYDKDF (reference sequence). CDR3 region: CATSRDPAEAFF. The CDR3 region has the DNA TGTGCCACCAGCAGAGATCCAGCGGAAGCTTTCTTT.

V gene TRBV7-9 combines with J gene TRBJ1-1, with D unresolved. V lost 7 bases and J 0 bases, leaving 12 bases between the germline ends. CDR1 and CDR2 (germline): SEHNR, FQNEAQ (reference sequence). There are 14 residues in the CDR3. The CDR3 spells CASTGRFMNTEAFF. The CDR3 bases are TGTGCCAGCACCGGGAGGTTTATGAACACTGAAGCTTTCTTT.

There are many counts of this clone. This chain links TRBV2 with TRBJ1-1; a weak D match, TRBD1 (5 bases). Between the trimmed V and J ends, which lost 6 bases and 1 base, there was a span of 12 bases. The germline gives CDR1 SNHLY, CDR2 FYNNEI. CDR3 length equals 14 residues. CDR3 DNA: TGTGCCAGCAGAAAACAGGCATCGAACACTGAAGCTTTCTTT. This encodes CASRKQASNTEAFF.

The chain carries TRBV20-1 and TRBJ1-2; possible D gene TRBD1, 5 bases. The V end lost 4 bases, the J end lost 8 bases, and 11 bases lay between the germline ends. Germline loops: CDR1 DFQATT, CDR2 SNEGSKA (reference sequence). The CDR3 length is 11 residues. CDR3 protein: CSATGNGGYTF. The CDR3 DNA reads TGCAGTGCTACAGGGAACGGCGGCTACACCTTC.

V gene TRBV6-5 combines with J gene TRBJ1-5; 8 bases are shared with TRBD1. Trimming took 4 bases from V and 1 from J; bases not matched to a gene: 3. The CDR3 totals 15 residues. CDR1 is MNHEY, CDR2 SVGAGI, per germline. CDR3 sequence: CASSLQGGSNQPQHF. The CDR3 DNA reads as TGTGCCAGCAGTTTACAGGGGGGAAGCAATCAGCCCCAGCATTTT.

This chain uses TRBV4-3 with TRBJ1-1; D uncertain. The CDR3 totals 15 residues. Trimming took off 1 base at V and 5 bases at J, with 14 bases between the two ends. CDR1 LGHNA and CDR2 YSLEER come from the germline V gene. CDR3 in amino acids: CASSQVGVARTEAFF. Here the CDR3 DNA reads TGCGCCAGCAGCCAAGTCGGGGTGGCGAGGACTGAAGCTTTCTTT.

Only one count was recorded for this clone. This same CDR3 is encoded by further DNA sequences in the sample. The chain uses TRBV13 and TRBJ1-2, with a tentative D call TRBD1 (6 bases). The CDR3 has 14 amino acids. The V and J ends lost 0 bases and 2 bases respectively, with 7 bases between them. CDR1 is PRHDT, CDR2 FYEKMQ, per germline (reference sequence). Here the CDR3 reads CASSLGQGNYGYTF. Here the CDR3 DNA reads TGTGCCAGCAGCTTAGGACAGGGCAACTATGGCTACACCTTC.

The rearrangement joins TRBV7-8 to TRBJ1-5; D not resolved. Between the trimmed V and J ends, which lost 5 bases and 1 base, there was a span of 9 bases. The CDR3 is made up of 14 amino acids. Per the germline V gene, CDR1 is SGHVS and CDR2 is FQNEAQ. The CDR3 DNA is TGTGCCAGCAGCCAAATCAAAAGCAATCAGCCCCAGCATTTT. This sequence encodes CASSQIKSNQPQHF.